A single sample is the source of the 21 T cell receptor beta chains below, sequenced in a study of T cells in Graves' hyperthyroidism and ophthalmopathy. Authors of the study amplified TCR beta CDR3 regions from RNA transcripts. First-round RT-PCR targeting the TCR CDR3 was performed with the HTBI primer set. TCRdb redid the calling of the multiplex PCR reads with MiXCR, one entry per CDR3 protein. Among approximately 430,000 distinct CDR3 sequences listed, more than 15% were seen once. The source material was blood. Source of these receptors: a woman younger than 30 with Graves' hyperthyroidism.

This clonotype was counted ten times or more. V is TRBV20-1 and J is TRBJ2-3, with 11 bases that match TRBD1. The germline V gene has CDR1 DFQATT and CDR2 SNEGSKA (reference sequence). V was clipped by 3 bases and J by 5 bases; unmatched bases: 7. The CDR3 length is 15 residues. The CDR3 region is CSASYRTGGLDTQYF. The CDR3 DNA reads TGCAGTGCTAGTTATCGGACAGGGGGCTTAGATACGCAGTATTTT.

This clonotype was found a few times. The rearrangement joins TRBV9 to TRBJ1-2, with a possible D match to TRBD1 (5 bases). V lost 4 bases and J 2 bases, leaving 15 bases between the germline ends. This CDR3 has 15 amino acids. CDR1 SGDLS and CDR2 YYNGEE come from the germline V gene. CDR3 residues: CASSPTGGENYGYTF. CDR3 nucleotide sequence: TGTGCCAGCAGCCCCACGGGGGGGGAAAACTATGGCTACACCTTC.

The table lists this clonotype with a count of one. The chain joins TRBV25-1 to TRBJ1-5; no clear D. Trimming took off 0 bases at V and 0 bases at J, with 3 bases between the two ends. Germline V gives CDR1 MGHDK, CDR2 SYGVNS. The CDR3 extends over 14 amino acids. The CDR3 region is CASSEYHSNQPQHF. The DNA of the CDR3 is TGTGCCAGCAGTGAATATCATAGCAATCAGCCCCAGCATTTT.

The sample holds many counts of this clonotype. The chain couples TRBV2 to TRBJ2-3; the match to TRBD2 covers 7 bases. J lost 4 bases, V lost 7 bases, and 11 bases had no gene match. CDR3 length: 15 residues. Germline assignment: CDR1 SNHLY and CDR2 FYNNEI. The CDR3 loop is CASIQQAGVADTQYF. CDR3 nucleotide sequence: TGTGCCAGCATCCAACAGGCGGGAGTTGCAGATACGCAGTATTTT.

This clonotype was counted many times. The chain employs TRBV2 and TRBJ2-4, with 7 bases that match TRBD2. V lost 6 bases and J lost 7; bases outside the gene matches: 18. Per germline, CDR1 SNHLY and CDR2 FYNNEI. This CDR3 comprises 17 residues. The CDR3 loop reads CASSKKSGGVAGNIQYF. CDR3 sequence (DNA): TGTGCCAGCAGCAAGAAAAGTGGGGGGGTCGCGGGGAACATTCAGTACTTC. The full variable domain, rest sourced from reference TRBV2 and TRBJ2-4, is EPEVTQTPSHQVTQMGQEVILRCVPISNHLYFYWYRQILGQKVEFLVSFYNNEISEKSEIFDDQFSVERPDGSNFTLKIRSTKLEDSAMYFCASSKKSGGVAGNIQYFGAGTRLSVL.

This clonotype came up many times. The J gene is TRBJ2-6, the V gene TRBV2; TRBD1 matches 8 bases. Germline-derived CDR1 and CDR2 are SNHLY and FYNNEI. V was clipped by 8 bases and J by 3 bases; unmatched bases: 9. This CDR3 is built from 16 residues. The CDR3 loop is CASSYSGGGGANVLTF. The DNA of the CDR3 is TGTGCCAGCTCATACTCAGGGGGCGGTGGGGCCAACGTCCTGACTTTC.

This clonotype was recorded at least ten times. The rearrangement links TRBV30 to TRBJ1-2; TRBD1 agrees at 7 bases. The V gene end was trimmed by 5 bases and the J gene end by 7 bases; junction bases not matched to a gene: 16. Germline CDR1 reads GTSNPN; CDR2 reads SVGIG (reference sequence). This CDR3 has 15 amino acids. The CDR3 DNA reads as TGTGCCTGGGGCTCCGGTGGAGGGGGCCAAAGTGGCTACACCTTC. Translated: CAWGSGGGGQSGYTF.

This clonotype was counted at least ten times. The V call is TRBV7-3, the J call TRBJ2-3; a possible D gene is TRBD2 (6 bases). The CDR3 consists of 16 residues. Germline CDR1 SGHTA, CDR2 FQGTGA. V was pared by 0 bases and J by 2 bases, with 12 bases between. This chain's CDR3 is CASSLTPSADTDTQYF. DNA for the CDR3: TGTGCCAGCAGCTTAACCCCTAGCGCCGACACAGATACGCAGTATTTT. The full variable domain, in which reference TRBV7-3 and TRBJ2-3 provide the parts outside the CDR3, is GAGVSQTPSNKVTEKGKYVELRCDPISGHTALYWYRQSLGQGPEFLIYFQGTGAADDSGLPNDRFFAVRPEGSVSTLKIQRTERGDSAVYLCASSLTPSADTDTQYFGPGTRLTVL.

This clonotype was found many times. V and J are TRBV6-2 or TRBV6-3 and TRBJ2-1, with D perhaps TRBD1 or TRBD2 (6 bases each). Germline lookup yields CDR1 MNHEY and CDR2 SVGEGT. The CDR3 runs to 14 residues. Between the trimmed V and J ends, which lost 4 bases and 2 bases, there was a span of 9 bases. CDR3 sequence: CASSSGAPYNEQFF. The CDR3 DNA follows: TGTGCCAGCAGTTCGGGGGCCCCCTACAATGAGCAGTTCTTC.

Many counts were recorded for this clonotype. The V and J genes are TRBV2 and TRBJ2-1; 7 nucleotides match TRBD2. From germline, CDR1 is SNHLY and CDR2 FYNNEI. The CDR3 runs 14 residues. With 6 bases clipped from V and 9 bases from J, the junction kept 11 bases outside the gene matches. CDR3 nucleotides: TGTGCCAGCAGGGCAGCGGGGCTGGGGGGTGAGCAGTTCTTC. Encoded protein: CASRAAGLGGEQFF.

This clonotype turned up a few times. This chain links TRBV29-1 with TRBJ2-6; perhaps TRBD1 as D (5 bases). V gave up 6 bases and J gave up 4 bases, with 16 bases separating them. Germline assignment: CDR1 SQVTM and CDR2 ANQGSEA. CDR3 length equals 15 residues. The CDR3 bases are TGCAGCGTCATACTGACAGCGCCCGGGGCCAACGTCCTGACTTTC. Its translation: CSVILTAPGANVLTF.

This chain uses TRBV5-1 with TRBJ2-1; TRBD2 agrees at 11 bases. CDR1 SGHRS and CDR2 YFSETQ come from the germline V gene. Germline trimming cut 7 bases from V and 4 bases from J; bases unmatched to any gene: 13. This CDR3 comprises 17 residues. The chain's CDR3 is CASSYWASGGTYNEQFF. The CDR3 coding sequence is TGCGCCAGCTCGTATTGGGCTAGCGGGGGGACGTACAATGAGCAGTTCTTC.

This clonotype was recorded at least ten times. The chain employs TRBV30 and TRBJ1-2, with TRBD1 as a possible D gene (5 bases). V lost 6 bases and J lost 0, with 11 bases in between. The CDR3 has 13 amino acids. Germline values: CDR1 GTSNPN, CDR2 SVGIG (reference sequence). DNA for the CDR3: TGTGCCTGTCAAAGACAGCCTAACTATGGCTACACCTTC. The encoded protein is CACQRQPNYGYTF.

The rearrangement uses TRBV30 and TRBJ2-7, with TRBD2 as a possible D gene (5 bases). Per the germline V gene, CDR1 is GTSNPN and CDR2 is SVGIG (reference sequence). The V gene lost 4 bases and the J gene lost 6 bases, with 10 bases spanning the gap. The CDR3 extends over 11 amino acids. The CDR3, as DNA: TGTGCCTGGAACGGGATGGGCGAGCAGTACTTC. This sequence encodes CAWNGMGEQYF.

The table lists this clonotype with many counts. The chain recombines TRBV29-1 with TRBJ2-7; perhaps D is TRBD1 or TRBD2 (5 bases each). The germline CDR1 and CDR2 sequences are SQVTM and ANQGSEA. Trimming removed 6 bases at V and 1 base at J, with 10 bases between. This CDR3 spans 12 amino acids. CDR3 sequence reads: CSVDEGSYEQYF. The CDR3 coding sequence is TGCAGCGTCGACGAGGGGTCCTACGAGCAGTACTTC.

The J gene is TRBJ1-2, the V gene TRBV6-1, with TRBD1 matching over 7 bases. V shed 10 bases, J shed 3 bases, and the junction held 5 bases outside the gene matches. The CDR3 is 12 residues long. Germline-derived CDR1 and CDR2 are MNHNS and SASEGT. This chain's CDR3 is CAIPGQYYGYTF. CDR3 DNA: TGTGCCATCCCGGGACAGTACTATGGCTACACCTTC.

This clonotype showed up many times. The chain uses TRBV18 and TRBJ1-2; maybe TRBD1 (6 bases). V lost 5 bases to trimming and J lost 5 bases, with 12 bases between them. The CDR3 has 13 residues. CDR1 is KGHSH and CDR2 is LQKENI in the germline V gene. CDR3 loop: CASSFSQGYGYTF. CDR3 sequence (DNA): TGTGCCAGCTCATTCTCACAGGGTTATGGCTACACCTTC.

There are many counts of this clonotype. The V and J genes are TRBV14 and TRBJ2-1; D perhaps matches TRBD1 (7 bases). This CDR3 has 16 amino acids. Germline V gives CDR1 SGHDN, CDR2 FVKESK. V dropped 4 bases and J dropped 2 bases, with 15 bases sitting between them. The CDR3 is CASSPQGVAAYNEQFF. CDR3 DNA sequence: TGTGCCAGCAGCCCCCAGGGGGTAGCGGCCTACAATGAGCAGTTCTTC.

The chain couples TRBV20-1 to TRBJ1-5; maybe TRBD1 (5 bases). Germline V lookup: CDR1 DFQATT, CDR2 SNEGSKA (reference sequence). Trimming took 4 bases from V and 0 from J, leaving 16 bases between them. The CDR3 is made up of 16 amino acids. Here the CDR3 reads CSAIPGTEYSNQPQHF. CDR3 in DNA: TGCAGTGCTATCCCAGGGACTGAATATAGCAATCAGCCCCAGCATTTT.

The rearrangement joins TRBV28 to TRBJ1-6; D remains ambiguous. The CDR3 totals 14 residues. Germline-derived CDR1 and CDR2 are MDHEN and SYDVKM. V was pared by 5 bases and J by 9 bases, with 14 bases between. CDR3 region: CASSEGIGTSPLHF. CDR3 DNA: TGTGCCAGCAGTGAGGGCATAGGTACTTCACCCCTCCACTTT.

This clonotype was observed at least ten times. V usage is TRBV19 and J usage is TRBJ2-1; D possibly uses TRBD1 or TRBD2 (5 bases each). This CDR3 contains 14 residues. Germline-derived CDR1 and CDR2 are LNHDA and SQIVND (reference sequence). The germline V and J ends were trimmed by 7 bases and 4 bases, with 14 bases remaining between them. The CDR3 sequence is CASNRPGPYNEQFF. For the CDR3, the DNA is TGTGCCAGTAACCGACCGGGGCCGTACAATGAGCAGTTCTTC.